The 31 T cell receptor beta chains presented below share a single source sample, sequenced in a study of Graves' ophthalmopathy and Graves' hyperthyroidism. Beta-chain TCR CDR3 regions were amplified from RNA transcripts. The first-round RT-PCR employed HTBI primers together with the Qiagen OneStep RT-PCR kit. A multiplex PCR was then performed as the second round. TCRdb re-analysed the multiplex PCR reads in MiXCR, keeping a single row per CDR3 protein. Of hundreds of thousands of distinct CDR3 sequences in the sample, under 15% were seen once. Sequencing input: blood. These receptors all stem from a woman between 25 and 40 years old with Graves' ophthalmopathy.

This clonotype appeared many times. The chain joins TRBV15 to TRBJ1-1; TRBD1 aligns across 7 bases. In germline, CDR1 is LNHNV, CDR2 YYDKDF (reference sequence). Unmatched junction bases numbered 8, after V lost 10 bases and J lost 3 bases. This CDR3 has 13 residues. The CDR3 reads CAIRSRGDTEAFF. Here the CDR3 DNA reads TGTGCCATCCGCTCCAGGGGGGACACTGAAGCTTTCTTT.

This clonotype was found a few times. The chain uses TRBV19 and TRBJ2-4, with 7 bases identical to TRBD2. J was trimmed by 5 bases and V by 6 bases; bases with no gene match: 7. CDR1 LNHDA and CDR2 SQIVND come from the germline V gene (reference sequence). CDR3 size: 14 residues. This CDR3 is CASRDSGGENIQYF. CDR3 nucleotides: TGTGCCAGTAGAGACAGTGGGGGGGAAAACATTCAGTACTTC.

At least ten counts were recorded for this clonotype. The J gene is TRBJ1-6, the V gene TRBV12-3 or TRBV12-4; D may be TRBD1 (5 bases). Trimming took off 1 base at V and 0 bases at J, with 10 bases between the two ends. The CDR3 totals 17 residues. CDR3 region: CASSLDRWSSYNSPLHF. The CDR3 DNA is TGTGCCAGCAGTTTAGACAGGTGGAGCTCCTATAATTCACCCCTCCACTTT.

V usage is TRBV5-1 and J usage is TRBJ2-5; 9 bases fit TRBD1. V dropped 1 base and J dropped 5; count of bases not matched to a gene: 9. Germline lookup yields CDR1 SGHRS and CDR2 YFSETQ. The CDR3 extends over 16 amino acids. CDR3 in DNA: TGCGCCAGCAGCTTGCAAGAACAGGGGGCTCGTGAGACCCAGTACTTC. Its protein is CASSLQEQGARETQYF.

At least ten counts were recorded for this clonotype. The J gene is TRBJ1-2, the V gene TRBV6-1; D gene uncertain. CDR1 is MNHNS, CDR2 SASEGT, per germline. This CDR3 spans 10 amino acids. Trimming removed 10 bases from V and 7 bases from J, with 10 bases in between. CDR3 DNA: TGTGCCATCTTCCGCGGTGGCTACACCTTC. As protein: CAIFRGGYTF.

This clonotype was counted at least ten times. The chain combines TRBV12-3 or TRBV12-4 with TRBJ1-5; 9 bases align to TRBD1. This CDR3 comprises 17 residues. The V and J ends lost 5 bases and 2 bases, in that order; junction bases with no gene match: 10. The CDR3 sequence is CASSPRADRGGNQPQHF. In nucleotides, the CDR3 is TGTGCCAGCAGTCCCCGAGCGGACAGGGGCGGCAATCAGCCCCAGCATTTT.

At least ten counts were recorded for this clonotype. J is TRBJ1-2 and V is TRBV29-1; 9 bases line up with TRBD1. Germline V gene sequence: CDR1 SQVTM, CDR2 ANQGSEA. The CDR3 is made up of 14 amino acids. V was pared by 7 bases and J by 2 bases, with 8 bases of the junction left unmatched. DNA for the CDR3: TGCAGCGCCATGGGACAGGGTAGCAACTATGGCTACACCTTC. This translates into CSAMGQGSNYGYTF.

This rearrangement joins TRBV7-4 to TRBJ1-1; 9 positions match TRBD1. Germline CDR1 is SGHVT and CDR2 is SQSDAQ. Losses at the gene ends were 3 bases for V and 5 bases for J; bases not matched to a gene: 13. The CDR3 is made up of 17 amino acids. The DNA for the CDR3 is TGTGCCAGCAGCTTGGGGGACCTGGGACAGGGTTGGACTGAAGCTTTCTTT. Its translation is CASSLGDLGQGWTEAFF.

This clonotype was recorded at least ten times. The rearrangement links TRBV9 to TRBJ2-5; TRBD2 matches 8 bases. CDR1 and CDR2 (germline): SGDLS, YYNGEE. V trimming: 0 bases; J trimming: 9 bases; junction bases outside the gene matches: 10. This CDR3 spans 15 amino acids. The CDR3 region is CASSVEAGEYVAQYF. Written as DNA, the CDR3 is TGTGCCAGCAGCGTAGAAGCGGGGGAGTATGTGGCCCAGTACTTC.

The J gene is TRBJ1-5, the V gene TRBV9; 9 positions match TRBD1. Germline CDR1 and CDR2: SGDLS and YYNGEE. V was clipped by 0 bases and J by 3 bases; unmatched bases: 10. The CDR3 sequence is 18 residues long. CDR3 DNA sequence: TGTGCCAGCAGCGTAGGATCCGGGACAGGGTGGTCCAATCAGCCCCAGCATTTT. This codes for CASSVGSGTGWSNQPQHF.

This clonotype was seen ten or more times. This sequence joins TRBV7-2 and TRBJ2-5; the match to TRBD2 covers 7 bases. The length of the CDR3 is 14 residues. The V and J ends lost 1 base and 7 bases, in that order; junction bases with no gene match: 6. Germline V gene data show CDR1 as SGHTA and CDR2 as FQGNSA. CDR3 bases: TGTGCCAGCAGCTTAGATCCGGGGGGAAGGACCCAGTACTTC. Its protein is CASSLDPGGRTQYF.

This clonotype was detected many times. V usage is TRBV6-1 and J usage is TRBJ2-7; 7 nucleotides agree with TRBD1. Trimming removed 6 bases from V and 3 bases from J; junction bases left unmatched: 11. Germline V gene lookup returns CDR1 MNHNS and CDR2 SASEGT. The CDR3 contains 15 residues. CDR3 coding DNA: TGTGCCAGCAGCACCGACAGGGAAGGGAGCTACGAGCAGTACTTC. Encoded protein: CASSTDREGSYEQYF.

This clonotype was counted ten times or more. The CDR3 sequence: CASALLVVTDRTYEQYF. Written as DNA, the CDR3 is TGTGCTAGTGCCCTGTTGGTAGTCACAGACCGAACCTACGAGCAGTACTTC. The chain combines TRBV12-5 with TRBJ2-7; D uncertain. CDR3 length equals 17 residues. Deletions cut 7 bases from V and 2 bases from J, with 24 bases between. Germline V gene sequence: CDR1 LGHNT, CDR2 FRNRAP.

This clonotype was detected many times. The chain links TRBV30 to TRBJ1-6, with 7 bases lining up with TRBD1. The CDR3 loop spans 13 amino acids. The ends lost 3 bases at V and 7 bases at J; junction bases unmatched: 3. The germline gives CDR1 GTSNPN, CDR2 SVGIG (reference sequence). The CDR3 loop reads CAWRTGWNSPLHF. CDR3 DNA sequence: TGTGCCTGGAGGACAGGGTGGAATTCACCCCTCCACTTT.

This clonotype has a handful of counts. V usage is TRBV13 and J usage is TRBJ2-3; 11 bases align to TRBD2. This CDR3 region has 20 residues. CDR1 is PRHDT and CDR2 is FYEKMQ in the germline V gene (reference sequence). Unmatched junction bases numbered 21, after V lost 8 bases and J lost 2 bases. The CDR3 DNA reads as TGTGCCAGCGGCTGGACGCCGGGACTAGCGGTCGACCCCGACACAGATACGCAGTATTTT. Its translation is CASGWTPGLAVDPDTDTQYF.

This clonotype was detected many times. The V and J genes are TRBV6-1 and TRBJ1-3; no reliable D call. This CDR3 has 14 amino acids. Germline V gene sequence: CDR1 MNHNS, CDR2 SASEGT. With 6 bases removed from V and 6 bases from J, the gap between germline ends came to 15 bases. CDR3 DNA sequence: TGTGCCAGCAGCAACTACGGACCACCAAACACCATATATTTT. It translates to CASSNYGPPNTIYF.

CDR3 sequence reads: CATSRAQGKSPLHF. DNA for the CDR3: TGTGCCACCAGCAGAGCCCAGGGGAAATCACCCCTCCACTTT. The V and J genes are TRBV15 and TRBJ1-6; TRBD1 is a possible D gene (6 bases). This CDR3 comprises 14 residues. Germline values: CDR1 LNHNV, CDR2 YYDKDF (reference sequence). Trimming pared 1 base from V and 10 bases from J, leaving 11 bases between.

This clonotype showed up many times. This chain connects TRBV2 to TRBJ1-5; D might be TRBD1 (6 bases). Germline lookup yields CDR1 SNHLY and CDR2 FYNNEI. The CDR3 length is 15 residues. The ends were cut back, 3 bases at V and 3 bases at J, with 12 bases in the middle. In DNA, the CDR3 is TGTGCCAGCAGTGAGGGCGGACAGATCAATCAGCCCCAGCATTTT. Translating gives CASSEGGQINQPQHF.

This clonotype was recorded at least ten times. The V and J genes are TRBV28 and TRBJ1-2, with no clear D. CDR3 size: 12 residues. Trimming cost V 10 bases and J 4 bases, with 13 bases left between them. Germline CDR1 is MDHEN and CDR2 is SYDVKM. CDR3 nucleotides: TGTGCCACCCCCCGGCAGAGCTATGGCTACACCTTC. Residues: CATPRQSYGYTF.

This clonotype was recorded at least ten times. J is TRBJ1-5 and V is TRBV5-6; TRBD1 agrees at 10 bases. CDR1 is SGHDT and CDR2 is YYEEEE in the germline V gene. CDR3 length: 13 residues. V lost 4 bases to trimming and J lost 9 bases; unmatched junction nucleotides: 4. CDR3 bases: TGTGCCAGCAGCCTGGACAGGGGGTGGCCCCAGCATTTT. Translating gives CASSLDRGWPQHF.

This chain connects TRBV6-5 to TRBJ1-1, with a tentative D call TRBD1 (6 bases). V lost 3 bases and J 8 bases, leaving 19 bases between the germline ends. CDR3 length equals 15 residues. Germline CDR1 reads MNHEY; CDR2 reads SVGAGI. This chain's CDR3 is CASSYRGAGENEAFF. In nucleotides, the CDR3 is TGTGCCAGCAGTTATCGAGGCGCAGGGGAAAACGAAGCTTTCTTT.

This clonotype was counted many times. In DNA form, the CDR3 reads TGTGCCAGCAGCTGGGACAGGGGCTATTCACCCCTCCACTTT. It is translated as CASSWDRGYSPLHF. The V gene is TRBV11-2, the J gene TRBJ1-6; 10 bases match TRBD1. V lost 4 bases, J lost 8 bases, and 2 bases stayed unmatched. This CDR3 comprises 14 residues. The germline V gene encodes CDR1 SGHAT and CDR2 FQNNGV. Based on the CDR3 plus reference TRBV11-2 and TRBJ1-6, the full variable domain is EAGVAQSPRYKIIEKRQSVAFWCNPISGHATLYWYQQILGQGPKLLIQFQNNGVVDDSQLPKDRFSAERLKGVDSTLKIQPAKLEDSAVYLCASSWDRGYSPLHFGNGTRLTVT.

This clonotype came up many times. This rearrangement joins TRBV11-2 to TRBJ2-3; TRBD1 agrees at 7 bases. The CDR3 has 15 amino acids. The junction had 6 bases not matched to a gene; V was cut back by 4 bases and J by 2 bases. Germline loops: CDR1 SGHAT, CDR2 FQNNGV. CDR3 in DNA: TGTGCCAGCAGCTCAGGACAGGAAGACACAGATACGCAGTATTTT. It is translated as CASSSGQEDTDTQYF.

Only a few counts were recorded for this clonotype. This chain connects TRBV5-1 to TRBJ2-7; 9 bases are shared with TRBD2. V shed 2 bases and J 4 bases; nucleotides not matched to a gene: 4. The germline CDR1 and CDR2 sequences are SGHRS and YFSETQ. The CDR3 is 14 amino acids. CDR3 sequence: CASSFGSGGYEQYF. CDR3 nucleotides: TGCGCCAGCAGCTTTGGTAGCGGGGGATACGAGCAGTACTTC.

The J gene is TRBJ2-7, the V gene TRBV4-1, with D perhaps matching TRBD1 (6 bases). This CDR3 is built from 15 residues. Germline CDR1 is MGHRA and CDR2 is YSYEKL. Trimming stripped 1 base from V and 4 bases from J, with 14 bases between. The DNA of the CDR3 is TGCGCCAGCAGCCAAGGCATGGGGGCATTTTACGAGCAGTACTTC. Amino acid sequence: CASSQGMGAFYEQYF.

For this clonotype: A much larger clone sits a single nucleotide away, making a read error possible. Here the CDR3 omits its conserved ending phenylalanine or tryptophan, so a read error is the likely source. V and J are TRBV11-2 and TRBJ2-7, with 9 bases aligning to TRBD2. Germline V gene data show CDR1 as SGHAT and CDR2 as FQNNGV. CDR3 length: 16 residues. Unmatched junction bases numbered 7, after V lost 4 bases and J lost 0 bases. This CDR3 reads CASSSTSGRFSYEQYC. For the CDR3, the DNA is TGTGCCAGCAGCTCAACTAGCGGGCGATTCTCCTACGAGCAGTACTGC.

This clonotype was observed a handful of times. The chain is built from TRBV3-1 and TRBJ2-5, with D perhaps TRBD1 (6 bases). Germline assignment: CDR1 LGHDT and CDR2 YNNKEL (reference sequence). CDR3 length: 14 amino acids. Trimming pared 5 bases from V and 1 base from J, leaving 11 bases between. The CDR3, as DNA: TGTGCCAGCAGCGCCCGGGACACCCAAGAGACCCAGTACTTC. This encodes CASSARDTQETQYF.

This clonotype was counted at least ten times. The chain couples TRBV2 to TRBJ2-7, with 10 bases lining up with TRBD2. Unmatched junction bases numbered 0, after V lost 5 bases and J lost 2 bases. Germline V lookup: CDR1 SNHLY, CDR2 FYNNEI. The CDR3 is made up of 13 amino acids. DNA of the CDR3: TGTGCCAGCAGTAGCGGGAGGGCCTACGAGCAGTACTTC. Amino acid sequence: CASSSGRAYEQYF.

This clonotype occurred many times. The genes are TRBV6-2 or TRBV6-3 and TRBJ1-5, with 8 bases fitting TRBD1. The V gene's germline CDR1 is MNHEY and CDR2 SVGEGT. The junction had 8 bases not matched to a gene; V was cut back by 4 bases and J by 6 bases. This CDR3 has 15 residues. CDR3 sequence: CASSSTTGAGQPQHF. The CDR3 region has the DNA TGTGCCAGCAGTTCCACGACAGGGGCTGGTCAGCCCCAGCATTTT.

In this sample, this clonotype turned up a few times. V usage is TRBV12-3 or TRBV12-4 and J usage is TRBJ1-5; perhaps TRBD1 as D (6 bases). The CDR3 length is 13 residues. V lost 8 bases, J lost 5 bases, and 13 bases lay in between. CDR3 DNA sequence: TGTGCCAGCGCCATGGGGGCCGATCAGCCCCAGCATTTT. Amino acids: CASAMGADQPQHF.

The chain couples TRBV29-1 to TRBJ2-7; a possible D gene is TRBD1 (7 bases). V dropped 6 bases and J dropped 4 bases, with 16 bases sitting between them. Germline V CDR1 and CDR2: SQVTM, ANQGSEA. The CDR3 extends over 13 amino acids. The CDR3 loop reads CSVDTGEVYEQYF. The CDR3 DNA is TGCAGCGTCGATACAGGGGAGGTGTACGAGCAGTACTTC.